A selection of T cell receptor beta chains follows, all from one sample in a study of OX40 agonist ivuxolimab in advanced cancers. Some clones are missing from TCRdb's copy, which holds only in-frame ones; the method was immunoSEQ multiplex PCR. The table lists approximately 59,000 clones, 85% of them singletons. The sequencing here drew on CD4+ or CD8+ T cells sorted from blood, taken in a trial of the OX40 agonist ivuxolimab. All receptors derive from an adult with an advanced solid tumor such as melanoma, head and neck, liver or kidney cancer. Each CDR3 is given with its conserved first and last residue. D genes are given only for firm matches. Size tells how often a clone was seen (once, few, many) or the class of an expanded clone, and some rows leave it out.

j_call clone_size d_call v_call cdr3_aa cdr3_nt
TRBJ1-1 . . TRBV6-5 CASSQPDGTEAFF TGTGCCAGCAGTCAACCTGACGGCACTGAAGCTTTCTTT
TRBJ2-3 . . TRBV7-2 CASSPYLGTDTQYF TGTGCCAGCAGCCCGTACCTGGGCACAGATACGCAGTATTTT
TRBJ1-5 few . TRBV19 CASSIDRQVEQPQHF TGTGCCAGTAGTATAGATCGACAGGTTGAACAGCCCCAGCATTTT
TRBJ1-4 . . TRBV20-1 CSAAGGEKLFF TGCAGTGCCGCCGGAGGGGAAAAACTGTTTTTT
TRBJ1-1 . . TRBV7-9 CASSFEAGWTEAFF TGTGCCAGCAGCTTTGAGGCAGGGTGGACTGAAGCTTTCTTT
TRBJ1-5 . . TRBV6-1 CASSESTGSNQPQHF TGTGCCAGCAGTGAGAGTACAGGGAGCAATCAGCCCCAGCATTTT
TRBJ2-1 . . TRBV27 CASSLSEGNEQFF TGTGCCAGCAGTTTATCGGAAGGGAATGAGCAGTTCTTC
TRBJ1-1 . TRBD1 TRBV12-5 CASAPDRAGAEAFF TGTGCTAGTGCCCCGGACAGGGCGGGCGCTGAAGCTTTCTTT
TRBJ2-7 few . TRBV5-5 CASNKGSYYEQYF TGTGCCAGCAATAAAGGCAGCTACTACGAGCAGTACTTC
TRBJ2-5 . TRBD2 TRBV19 CASSIAPTSVEKETQYF TGTGCCAGTAGTATAGCCCCGACTAGCGTGGAAAAAGAGACCCAGTACTTC
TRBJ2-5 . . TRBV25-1 CASSEWIEDWNTQETQYF TGTGCCAGCAGTGAATGGATCGAGGACTGGAACACTCAAGAGACCCAGTACTTC
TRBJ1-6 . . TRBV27 CASSLTSGVSYNSPLHF TGTGCCAGCAGTTTAACTTCAGGGGTCTCCTATAATTCACCCCTCCACTTT
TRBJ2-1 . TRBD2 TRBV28 CASSLIVSGRIDEQFF TGTGCCAGCAGTTTAATCGTTAGCGGGAGGATAGATGAGCAGTTCTTC
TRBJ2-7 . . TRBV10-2 CASSGAAFYEQYF TGCGCCAGCAGTGGGGCAGCCTTCTACGAGCAGTACTTC
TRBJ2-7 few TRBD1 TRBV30 CAWSRLQGAREQYF TGTGCCTGGAGTAGATTGCAGGGGGCGCGCGAGCAGTACTTC
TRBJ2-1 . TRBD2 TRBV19 CASSIRLAGVEQFF TGTGCCAGTAGTATCAGACTAGCGGGAGTTGAGCAGTTCTTC
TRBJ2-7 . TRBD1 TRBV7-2 CASSPSLGTGFGEQYF TGTGCCAGCAGCCCTTCCCTGGGGACAGGGTTTGGCGAGCAGTACTTC
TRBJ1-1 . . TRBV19 CASSISQNTEAFF TGTGCCAGTAGTATTTCGCAAAACACTGAAGCTTTCTTT
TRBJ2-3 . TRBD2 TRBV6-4 CASSDSRLAVDTQYF TGTGCCAGCAGTGACTCGAGGCTAGCGGTAGATACGCAGTATTTT
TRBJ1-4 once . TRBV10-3 CAIGDTLTNEKLFF TGTGCCATCGGGGACACCCTAACTAATGAAAAACTGTTTTTT
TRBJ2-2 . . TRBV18 CASSPLVLGELFF TGTGCCAGCTCACCACTCGTGTTAGGGGAGCTGTTTTTT
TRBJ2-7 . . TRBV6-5 CASSRDTSSYEQYF TGTGCCAGCAGTAGGGACACGAGCTCCTACGAGCAGTACTTC
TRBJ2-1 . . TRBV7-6 CASSRGKGVNEQFF TGTGCCAGCAGTCGCGGGAAGGGGGTCAATGAGCAGTTCTTC
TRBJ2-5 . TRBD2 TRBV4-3 CASSHNSGGGETQYF TGCGCCAGCAGCCATAATAGTGGGGGAGGGGAGACCCAGTACTTC
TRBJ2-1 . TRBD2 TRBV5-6 CASSSIGTSVYNEQFF TGTGCCAGCAGCAGCATCGGGACTAGCGTTTACAATGAGCAGTTCTTC
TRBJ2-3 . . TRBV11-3 CASSSLGDTQYF TGTGCCAGCAGCTCCCTGGGGGATACGCAGTATTTT
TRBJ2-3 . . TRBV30 CARSSGNTQYF TGTGCCCGATCGTCTGGTAATACGCAGTATTTT
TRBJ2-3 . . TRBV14 CASSQDRVIWGGTDTQYF TGTGCCAGCAGCCAAGATCGAGTTATATGGGGGGGCACAGATACGCAGTATTTT
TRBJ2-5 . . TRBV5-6 CASSQRMGGGLQETQYF TGTGCCAGCAGCCAGCGTATGGGGGGCGGCCTCCAAGAGACCCAGTACTTC
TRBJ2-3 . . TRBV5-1 CASSLAAQGDTQYF TGCGCCAGCAGCTTGGCCGCGCAGGGAGATACGCAGTATTTT
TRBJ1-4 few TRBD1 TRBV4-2 CASSLAIGQGQSVFF TGTGCCAGCAGCTTAGCGATAGGACAGGGACAATCGGTGTTTTTT
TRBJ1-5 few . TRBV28 CASSLTGWEQPQHF TGTGCCAGCAGTTTAACAGGGTGGGAACAGCCCCAGCATTTT
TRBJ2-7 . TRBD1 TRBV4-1 CASSQDLSQGAYEQYF TGCGCCAGCAGCCAAGATCTTAGCCAGGGGGCCTACGAGCAGTACTTC
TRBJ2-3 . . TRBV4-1 CASSRAVIAGSTQYF TGCGCCAGCAGCCGGGCAGTGATCGCGGGATCTACGCAGTATTTT
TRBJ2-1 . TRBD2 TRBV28 CASSLPGGPRNEQFF TGTGCCAGCAGTTTACCGGGAGGGCCTAGAAATGAGCAGTTCTTC
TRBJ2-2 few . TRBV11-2 CASSLLTGRTTGELFF TGTGCCAGCAGCCTTCTTACGGGGCGTACGACCGGGGAGCTGTTTTTT
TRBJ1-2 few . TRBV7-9 CASGGAGGYTF TGTGCCAGCGGGGGAGCGGGCGGCTACACCTTC
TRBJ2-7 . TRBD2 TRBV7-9 CASSRPPRDYNYEQYF TGTGCCAGCAGCCGACCCCCGAGGGACTACAACTACGAGCAGTACTTC
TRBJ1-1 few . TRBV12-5 CASGLEGGTEAFF TGTGCTAGTGGTTTGGAGGGAGGCACTGAAGCTTTCTTT
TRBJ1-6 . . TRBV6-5 CASSYLRGGNSPLHF TGTGCCAGCAGTTACTTGAGGGGCGGTAATTCACCCCTCCACTTT
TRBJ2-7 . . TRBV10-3 CAISESLGGDTYEQYF TGTGCCATCAGTGAGTCCCTAGGGGGGGATACCTACGAGCAGTACTTC